A selection of T cell receptor beta chains follows, all from one sample in a study of early T cells in non-severe SARS-CoV-2 infection. TCRdb passed the 5' RACE reads through MiXCR, listing each CDR3 protein once. In the table there are fewer than 65,000 distinct CDR3 sequences, under 15% of which are singletons. The sample consisted of whole blood. The receptors originated from an adult who was a healthcare worker with PCR-confirmed SARS-CoV-2 infection or an uninfected control (not recorded which). The CDR3 runs from the conserved cysteine through the conserved F or W. Each record gives: J gene, V gene, clone size, D gene, CDR3 protein, CDR3 DNA. A D gene is named only where the DNA matches it firmly. Part of the rows lack a size; the others show once, few, many or a class for expanded clones.

J: TRBJ1-1
V: TRBV29-1
size: few
D: .
CDR3: CSAARGGDTEAFF
DNA: TGCAGCGCTGCTCGGGGCGGGGACACTGAAGCTTTCTTT

J: TRBJ1-1
V: TRBV7-9
size: few
D: .
CDR3: CASSLEYKNTEAFF
DNA: TGTGCCAGCAGCTTGGAATACAAGAACACTGAAGCTTTCTTT

J: TRBJ2-3
V: TRBV23-1
size: few
D: TRBD2
CDR3: CASSQYVGRGAFSTDTQYF
DNA: TGCGCCAGCAGTCAATACGTTGGGCGGGGGGCCTTTAGCACAGATACGCAGTATTTT

J: TRBJ1-5
V: TRBV15
size: .
D: .
CDR3: CATSDFPRGVFNQPQHF
DNA: TGTGCCACCAGCGATTTCCCTCGTGGGGTTTTCAATCAGCCCCAGCATTTT

J: TRBJ2-7
V: TRBV11-2
size: many
D: .
CDR3: CASSLGRIYEQYF
DNA: TGTGCCAGCAGCTTAGGTCGGATCTACGAGCAGTACTTC

J: TRBJ1-4
V: TRBV19
size: few
D: .
CDR3: CASSPGGGKAEKLFF
DNA: TGTGCCAGTAGCCCTGGGGGAGGGAAGGCGGAAAAACTGTTTTTT

J: TRBJ2-1
V: TRBV7-6
size: many
D: .
CDR3: CASSYGFGDEAFF
DNA: TGTGCCAGCAGCTATGGTTTTGGGGACGAGGCGTTCTTC

J: TRBJ2-1
V: TRBV7-3
size: .
D: TRBD2
CDR3: CASSTSSGGYNEQFF
DNA: TGTGCCAGCAGCACCTCTAGCGGGGGTTACAATGAGCAGTTCTTC

J: TRBJ2-3
V: TRBV2
size: few
D: .
CDR3: CASSGWTTSTDTQYF
DNA: TGTGCCAGCAGTGGATGGACTACGAGCACAGATACGCAGTATTTT

J: TRBJ2-7
V: TRBV16
size: .
D: .
CDR3: CASSQGGDEQYF
DNA: TGTGCCAGCAGCCAAGGAGGGGACGAGCAGTACTTC

J: TRBJ2-3
V: TRBV12-3/TRBV12-4
size: many
D: TRBD2
CDR3: CASRASGGALDTQYF
DNA: TGTGCCAGCAGAGCTAGCGGGGGGGCCTTAGATACGCAGTATTTT

J: TRBJ2-1
V: TRBV19
size: .
D: TRBD1
CDR3: CASRTTGVLSDEQFF
DNA: TGTGCCAGTAGAACTACAGGGGTGTTGAGCGATGAGCAGTTCTTC

J: TRBJ2-1
V: TRBV7-9
size: few
D: TRBD1
CDR3: CASSNRGLSDNEQFF
DNA: TGTGCCAGCAGCAATAGGGGGCTTTCGGACAATGAGCAGTTCTTC

J: TRBJ1-2
V: TRBV6-1
size: few
D: .
CDR3: CASSETFARGAAGYTF
DNA: TGTGCCAGCAGTGAAACGTTCGCAAGGGGGGCCGCTGGCTACACCTTC

J: TRBJ2-2
V: TRBV5-1
size: many
D: .
CDR3: CASSELDSRLTGELFF
DNA: TGCGCCAGCAGCGAATTGGACAGCCGTCTGACCGGGGAGCTGTTTTTT

J: TRBJ1-1
V: TRBV7-9
size: .
D: .
CDR3: CASSFETWRTEAFF
DNA: TGTGCCAGCAGCTTTGAAACATGGAGGACTGAAGCTTTCTTT

J: TRBJ2-7
V: TRBV11-2
size: few
D: .
CDR3: CASSLGRVGEQYF
DNA: TGTGCCAGCAGCTTAGGCCGCGTGGGCGAGCAGTACTTC

J: TRBJ1-4
V: TRBV10-3
size: few
D: TRBD1
CDR3: CAISGGQGSEKLFF
DNA: TGTGCCATCAGTGGTGGACAGGGAAGTGAAAAACTGTTTTTT

J: TRBJ2-1
V: TRBV9
size: .
D: TRBD2
CDR3: CASSPRTSGGSSYNEQFF
DNA: TGTGCCAGCAGCCCCCGGACTAGCGGGGGCAGCTCCTACAATGAGCAGTTCTTC

J: TRBJ2-5
V: TRBV7-2
size: .
D: .
CDR3: CASSWGGRETQYF
DNA: TGTGCCAGCAGCTGGGGGGGCCGGGAGACCCAGTACTTC